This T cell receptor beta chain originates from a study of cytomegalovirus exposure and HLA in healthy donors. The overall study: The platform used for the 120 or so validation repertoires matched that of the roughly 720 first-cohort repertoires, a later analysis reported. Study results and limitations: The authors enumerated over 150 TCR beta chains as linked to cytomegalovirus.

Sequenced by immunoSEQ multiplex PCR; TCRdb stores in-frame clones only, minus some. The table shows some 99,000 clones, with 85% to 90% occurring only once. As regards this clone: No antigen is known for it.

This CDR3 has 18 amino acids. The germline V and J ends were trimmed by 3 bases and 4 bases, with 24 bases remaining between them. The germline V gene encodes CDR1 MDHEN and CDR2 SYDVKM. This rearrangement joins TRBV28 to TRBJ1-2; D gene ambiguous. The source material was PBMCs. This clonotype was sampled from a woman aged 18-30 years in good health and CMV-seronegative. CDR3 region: CASSLGLSWAVLRYGYTF. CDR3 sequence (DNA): TGTGCCAGCAGTTTGGGTCTTTCTTGGGCAGTCCTACGCTATGGCTACACCTTC.